These T cell receptor beta chains were read from a single sample in a study of OX40 agonist ivuxolimab in advanced cancers. The repertoire was sequenced with immunoSEQ multiplex PCR; TCRdb's copy has only in-frame clones and lacks some. The table lists approximately 22,000 clones, roughly nine tenths of them singletons. Sequenced material: CD4+ or CD8+ T cells sorted from blood, taken in a trial of the OX40 agonist ivuxolimab. Receptor source: an adult with an advanced solid tumor such as melanoma, head and neck, liver or kidney cancer. Both conserved end residues are part of each CDR3. A D gene is named only where the DNA matches it firmly. The listing skips clone size in some rows; elsewhere it reads once, few, many or a size class.

clone_size j_call d_call v_call cdr3_nt cdr3_aa
NA TRBJ1-5 NA TRBV27 TGTGCCAGCAGTTTGGCCCAGTATCAGCCCCAGCATTTT CASSLAQYQPQHF
NA TRBJ2-7 NA TRBV4-1 TGCGCCAGCAGCCAAGGGGACTTATCCTACGAGCAGTACTTC CASSQGDLSYEQYF
NA TRBJ2-5 NA TRBV14 TGTGCCAGCAGGCTGACCGGGACTGCACCGCGAGGGCAGTACTTC CASRLTGTAPRGQYF
NA TRBJ2-7 NA TRBV7-9 TGTGCCAGCAGCCCCGAGGGTACAGGTGGAGGGCAGTACTTC CASSPEGTGGGQYF
NA TRBJ2-1 TRBD1 TRBV7-2 TGTGCCAGCAGCTTAGAGCGTGCAGGGGGTAATGAGCAGTTCTTC CASSLERAGGNEQFF
medium-sized TRBJ1-1 NA TRBV27 TGTGCCAGCAGTTTATCGTACCCTGACAGGACGAACACTGAAGCTTTCTTT CASSLSYPDRTNTEAFF
NA TRBJ2-5 TRBD2 TRBV6-5 TGTGCCAGCAGTCCCGGGACTAACCAAGAGACCCAGTACTTC CASSPGTNQETQYF
NA TRBJ2-3 NA TRBV10-3 TGTGCCACAGCGGGAGATACGCAGTATTTT CATAGDTQYF
NA TRBJ2-2 NA TRBV7-9 TGTGCCAGAGACCGATCGAACACCGGGGAGCTGTTTTTT CARDRSNTGELFF
NA TRBJ2-4 NA TRBV2 TGTGCCAGCAACCAACCGACACCTCCGGAGGGCATTCAGTACTTC CASNQPTPPEGIQYF
NA TRBJ2-7 TRBD2 TRBV11-2 TGTGCCAGCAGCCAGACTAGCGGGAGCTCCTACGAGCAGTACTTC CASSQTSGSSYEQYF
NA TRBJ2-1 TRBD2 TRBV6-5 TGTGCCAGCAGTTACTCGGGACTAGCGGACAATGAGCAGTTCTTC CASSYSGLADNEQFF
NA TRBJ2-2 NA TRBV27 TGTGCCAGCAGTTTACAGGAGACAAACACCGGGGAGCTGTTTTTT CASSLQETNTGELFF
once TRBJ2-1 TRBD2 TRBV10-3 TGTGCCATCAGTTCAAGCGGGGATTACAATGAGCAGTTCTTC CAISSSGDYNEQFF
NA TRBJ1-5 NA TRBV19 TGTGCCAGTAGCAAAAGGGTGTTCGGCAATCAGCCCCAGCATTTT CASSKRVFGNQPQHF
NA TRBJ1-1 NA TRBV4-3 TGCGCCAGCAGCCCAAATCAGGGGATCGGCACTGAAGCTTTCTTT CASSPNQGIGTEAFF
NA TRBJ2-5 NA TRBV4-3 TGCGCCAGCAGCCAAGGGGGCCGATACCAAGAGACCCAGTACTTC CASSQGGRYQETQYF
NA TRBJ1-1 NA TRBV7-9 TGTGCCGGCACGTGGGTGGGCACTGAAGCTTTCTTT CAGTWVGTEAFF
NA TRBJ1-1 NA TRBV27 TGTGCCAGCAGCCTAGGGACCCCCGGGACTGAAGCTTTCTTT CASSLGTPGTEAFF
NA TRBJ2-2 NA TRBV18 TGTGCCAGCTCAGGCACTAGCGGGGAGCTGTTTTTT CASSGTSGELFF
NA TRBJ2-1 NA TRBV7-2 TGTGCCAGCAGCGCAACGGCGCCCCAGGGCAATGAGCAGTTCTTC CASSATAPQGNEQFF
NA TRBJ1-2 NA TRBV9 TGTGCCAGCAGCAACAGGGATAACTATGGCTACACCTTC CASSNRDNYGYTF
NA TRBJ2-3 NA TRBV6-6 TGTGCCAGCAGTTACGGGATCGATACGCAGTATTTT CASSYGIDTQYF
NA TRBJ2-5 TRBD2 TRBV7-8 TGTGCCAGCAGCTCACCAGGACTAGCGGTCGTAACCCAAGAGACCCAGTACTTC CASSSPGLAVVTQETQYF
NA TRBJ2-4 NA TRBV4-2 TGTGCCAGCAGCCAAGTTAGGCGGGACATTCAGTACTTC CASSQVRRDIQYF
few TRBJ2-7 NA TRBV19 TGTGCCAGTAGCCCGGGGGTGGCCTACGAGCAGTACTTC CASSPGVAYEQYF
NA TRBJ1-4 NA TRBV11-2 TGTGCCAGCAGCCTAGCCGGGGAAAAACTGTTTTTT CASSLAGEKLFF
NA TRBJ2-6 TRBD1 TRBV29-1 TGCAGCGTTGAAGATCCCCCCGACAGGGTTGGCTCCGGGGCCAACGTCCTGACTTTC CSVEDPPDRVGSGANVLTF
NA TRBJ2-1 NA TRBV2 TGTGCCAGCAGTGAACCGGGACAAAATGAGCAGTTCTTC CASSEPGQNEQFF
NA TRBJ2-5 NA TRBV5-1 TGCGCCAGCAGCCCCTGGTGGGCCGGCGAGACCCAGTACTTC CASSPWWAGETQYF
once TRBJ2-5 NA TRBV6-5 TGTGCCAGCACCCAAAACGGGGGATATGGGGAGACCCAGTACTTC CASTQNGGYGETQYF
NA TRBJ2-5 NA TRBV7-8 TGTGCCAGCAGCTGGGATGAGGGGTGGGAGACCCAGTACTTC CASSWDEGWETQYF
NA TRBJ2-2 NA TRBV27 TGTGCCAGTCAGGAGGGGTTGAACACCGGGGAGCTGTTTTTT CASQEGLNTGELFF
NA TRBJ2-3 NA TRBV15 TGTGCCACCAGCATTTACCGGGCAGATACGCAGTATTTT CATSIYRADTQYF
NA TRBJ2-3 NA TRBV7-9 TGTGCCAGCAGCGCACCGGGTAGCACAGATACGCAGTATTTT CASSAPGSTDTQYF
NA TRBJ1-2 NA TRBV11-1 TGTGCCAGCAGCCAAGACCGGGGAAGGGATGGCTACACCTTC CASSQDRGRDGYTF
NA TRBJ1-2 TRBD1 TRBV7-2 TGTGCCAGCAGCCCCTCTGGAGGGGGCGTAAGTGGCTATGGCTACACCTTC CASSPSGGGVSGYGYTF
NA TRBJ2-2 NA TRBV28 TGTGCCAGCAGTTTACTCGGGGTTGGGCAGACCGGGGAGCTGTTTTTT CASSLLGVGQTGELFF
NA TRBJ2-5 NA TRBV2 TGTGCCGGCGGCCCAGGGATAAAGGGCCCAGAGACCCAGTACTTC CAGGPGIKGPETQYF
NA TRBJ2-1 NA TRBV9 TGTGCCAGCAGCACTAACAATGAGCAGTTCTTC CASSTNNEQFF
NA TRBJ1-6 TRBD1 TRBV27 TGTGCCAGCAAATCACAGGGGACCTATAATTCACCCCTCCACTTT CASKSQGTYNSPLHF
NA TRBJ2-2 NA TRBV21-1 TGTGCCAGCAGCAAAATGCGGTGGGTCAGGGGGGACACCGGGGAGCTGTTTTTT CASSKMRWVRGDTGELFF
NA TRBJ2-3 TRBD2 TRBV28 TGTGCCAGCAGTTTGCTAGCGGGGGGTCTTTCAGATACGCAGTATTTT CASSLLAGGLSDTQYF
NA TRBJ1-1 NA TRBV27 TGTGCCAGCAGCCTCTTGCCGAACAGTCCCATGAACACTGAAGCTTTCTTT CASSLLPNSPMNTEAFF